This T cell receptor (beta chain) appears in the sequencing data of a study of blood T cell repertoires in COVID-19. CDR1 SGHTA and CDR2 FQGNSA come from the germline V gene. Trimming pared 5 bases from V and 2 bases from J, leaving 12 bases between. The CDR3 is 14 residues long. Method: immunoSEQ multiplex PCR; TCRdb's copy keeps in-frame clones and lacks some. The table includes about 98,000 clones, 84% detected once. V and J are TRBV7-2 and TRBJ1-1, with D possibly TRBD1 on 6 matching bases. Sequencing was carried out using peripheral blood. This TCR was sampled from a human donor in a cohort sampled during active COVID-19. CDR3 nucleotides: TGTGCCAGCAGCCCGACAGGTTTCAACACTGAAGCTTTCTTT. As protein: CASSPTGFNTEAFF.